These 24 T cell receptor beta chains share one sample of origin, sequenced in a study of T-cell reconstitution after alpha-beta-depleted transplantation in children. Researchers prepared the TCRbeta library using unique molecular identifiers, the study reports. From the PCR reads, TCRdb called clonotypes with MiXCR, one entry per CDR3 protein. The table has a few hundred thousand distinct CDR3 sequences, more than 20% seen once. Material: PBMCs, obtained before TCRalphabeta/CD19-depleted stem cell transplant. Receptor source: a boy younger than two with Wiskott-Aldrich syndrome, due to receive a stem cell transplant.

This clonotype was seen a few times. CDR3 sequence reads: CASSDGRFDGTQYF. The CDR3 bases are TGTGCCAGCAGCGATGGTCGGTTTGACGGGACCCAGTACTTC. The chain couples TRBV9 to TRBJ2-5; D gene unclear. The CDR3 has 14 amino acids. V lost 3 bases, J lost 7 bases, and 16 bases lay in between. Germline V gene sequence: CDR1 SGDLS, CDR2 YYNGEE.

This clonotype was seen a handful of times. J is TRBJ1-2 and V is TRBV7-2; D remains ambiguous. CDR1 and CDR2 (germline): SGHTA, FQGNSA. Trimming stripped 5 bases from V and 4 bases from J, with 20 bases between. The CDR3 length is 16 residues. CDR3 amino acids: CASSPWERKGSYGYTF. The CDR3 DNA reads TGTGCCAGCAGCCCTTGGGAGAGGAAGGGCAGCTATGGCTACACCTTC.

V gene TRBV18 combines with J gene TRBJ2-7; weak D call: TRBD1 (6 bases). CDR1 KGHSH and CDR2 LQKENI come from the germline V gene. The V end was cut by 2 bases, the J end by 5 bases, with 13 bases between. The CDR3 is 14 amino acids. The CDR3 spells CASSPRQGKDEQYF. The CDR3 DNA reads TGTGCCAGCTCACCAAGGCAGGGGAAGGACGAGCAGTACTTC.

The chain links TRBV20-1 to TRBJ2-3; 7 bases line up with TRBD2. CDR3 length equals 18 residues. The V gene's germline CDR1 is DFQATT and CDR2 SNEGSKA (reference sequence). Trimming removed 6 bases from V and 6 bases from J; junction bases left unmatched: 24. The CDR3: CSANQPGLSKVVADTQYF. For the CDR3, the DNA is TGCAGTGCCAACCAACCGGGACTATCAAAAGTCGTCGCCGATACGCAGTATTTT.

The CDR3 nucleotides are TGCGCCAGCAGCCCCGGGACAGCTTTTACGACCGGGGAGCTGTTTTTT. It specifies CASSPGTAFTTGELFF. The V call is TRBV5-1, the J call TRBJ2-2, with 7 bases aligning to TRBD1. CDR1 SGHRS and CDR2 YFSETQ come from the germline V gene. This CDR3 has 16 residues. J lost 5 bases, V lost 4 bases, and 11 bases had no gene match.

The chain has TRBV10-3 and TRBJ2-1; 10 bases align to TRBD2. Germline trimming cut 0 bases from V and 9 bases from J; bases unmatched to any gene: 5. Looked up from germline, CDR1 is ENHRY and CDR2 is SYGVKD. The length of the CDR3 is 15 residues. The CDR3 nucleotides are TGTGCCATCAGTGAGTCCGCTAGCGGGAGTGGTGAGCAGTTCTTC. Translated: CAISESASGSGEQFF.

The chain couples TRBV10-3 to TRBJ2-1, with TRBD2 matching 7 bases. The CDR3 is 16 residues long. From germline, CDR1 is ENHRY and CDR2 SYGVKD. Germline trimming cut 5 bases from V and 0 bases from J; bases unmatched to any gene: 7. This CDR3 reads CAISPLAESSYNEQFF. The CDR3 bases are TGTGCCATCAGTCCGCTAGCGGAGAGCTCCTACAATGAGCAGTTCTTC.

This sequence joins TRBV5-1 and TRBJ2-1, with D tentatively TRBD1 or TRBD2 (5 bases each). Germline CDR1 and CDR2: SGHRS and YFSETQ. This CDR3 has 14 amino acids. V lost 1 base, J lost 8 bases, and 13 bases lay in between. In nucleotides, the CDR3 is TGCGCCAGCAGCTTGATTACAGGAGGTTATGAGCAGTTCTTC. The encoded protein is CASSLITGGYEQFF.

The table lists this clonotype with a few counts. The J gene is TRBJ2-5, the V gene TRBV12-3 or TRBV12-4; possibly TRBD2 for D (6 bases). The CDR3 runs 16 residues. Trimming stripped 2 bases from V and 5 bases from J, with 18 bases between. CDR3 sequence: CASSLWQGGRRETQYF. The CDR3 DNA sequence: TGTGCCAGCAGTTTATGGCAGGGAGGACGTCGGGAGACCCAGTACTTC.

The chain uses TRBV11-2 and TRBJ1-6, with D unresolved. The CDR3 has 17 amino acids. Germline V gene lookup returns CDR1 SGHAT and CDR2 FQNNGV. Trimming stripped 5 bases from V and 8 bases from J, with 22 bases between. The CDR3 nucleotides read TGTGCCAGCAGCGACAAAAGCTGGCAGACCCGGTATTCACCCCTCCACTTT. Its translation: CASSDKSWQTRYSPLHF.

The chain links TRBV5-1 to TRBJ2-1, with TRBD2 matching 10 bases. CDR1 is SGHRS and CDR2 is YFSETQ in the germline V gene. The CDR3 spans 15 residues. The V gene end was trimmed by 0 bases and the J gene end by 6 bases; junction bases not matched to a gene: 3. The CDR3 protein is CASSLASGSGNEQFF. For the CDR3, the DNA is TGCGCCAGCAGCTTGGCTAGCGGGAGTGGCAATGAGCAGTTCTTC.

V and J are TRBV12-3 or TRBV12-4 and TRBJ2-7, with 9 bases aligning to TRBD1. The CDR3 length is 14 residues. V trimming: 3 bases; J trimming: 6 bases; junction bases outside the gene matches: 6. In nucleotides, the CDR3 is TGTGCCAGCAGTTTGGGGACAGGGAGGTCCGAGCAGTACTTC. Protein sequence: CASSLGTGRSEQYF.

The rearrangement links TRBV5-1 to TRBJ2-4, with TRBD2 identical over 7 bases. Germline assignment: CDR1 SGHRS and CDR2 YFSETQ. The CDR3 length is 15 residues. The ends lost 1 base at V and 1 base at J; junction bases unmatched: 2. CDR3 region: CASSLWEGAKNIQYF. The CDR3 bases are TGCGCCAGCAGCTTGTGGGAGGGGGCCAAAAACATTCAGTACTTC.

This rearrangement joins TRBV6-1 to TRBJ1-5; D is perhaps TRBD1 (5 bases). Germline values: CDR1 MNHNS, CDR2 SASEGT. The CDR3 loop spans 15 amino acids. Trimming removed 6 bases at V and 4 bases at J, with 16 bases between. CDR3: CASSRGTVQNQPQHF. The CDR3 DNA is TGTGCCAGCAGCCGCGGGACGGTCCAGAATCAGCCCCAGCATTTT.

CDR3 nucleotide sequence: TGTGCCAGCAGCCACGACAGGTACTATGGCTACACCTTC. As protein: CASSHDRYYGYTF. The chain combines TRBV7-7 with TRBJ1-2, with a tentative D call TRBD1 (6 bases). Trimming shortened V by 5 bases and J by 3 bases, and 10 bases separated the two germline ends. This CDR3 is built from 13 residues. Germline CDR1 is SSHAT and CDR2 is FNYEAQ (reference sequence).

The gene calls are TRBV15 and TRBJ1-1; D remains ambiguous. The length of the CDR3 is 12 residues. V dropped 5 bases and J dropped 2 bases, with 6 bases sitting between them. CDR1 is LNHNV, CDR2 YYDKDF, per germline (reference sequence). CDR3 in DNA: TGTGCCACCAGCGGAAAAAACACTGAAGCTTTCTTT. Its protein product is CATSGKNTEAFF.

Only a few counts were recorded for this clonotype. This chain links TRBV20-1 with TRBJ2-3, with 9 bases fitting TRBD1. The CDR3 has 16 residues. CDR1 and CDR2 (germline): DFQATT, SNEGSKA (reference sequence). The CDR3 loop is CRVGTGTKLYTDTQYF. DNA for the CDR3: TGCAGGGTGGGGACAGGGACTAAACTATACACAGATACGCAGTATTTT.

The chain uses TRBV7-6 and TRBJ2-1; D is unclear. The CDR3 runs to 14 residues. V was cut by 1 base and J by 5 bases, with 9 bases left in between. Germline CDR1 and CDR2: SGHVS and FNYEAQ. DNA for the CDR3: TGTGCCAGCAGCTTAGGTGGGTTTGACAATGAGCAGTTCTTC. This gives the protein CASSLGGFDNEQFF.

The chain combines TRBV20-1 with TRBJ2-7; 10 bases match TRBD2. V was pared by 3 bases and J by 10 bases, with 12 bases of the junction left unmatched. CDR1 and CDR2 (germline): DFQATT, SNEGSKA (reference sequence). The CDR3 is made up of 14 amino acids. The CDR3 DNA reads TGCAGTGCTAGCACGCTAGCGGGAGCCGGGCCCCAGTACTTC. Its protein is CSASTLAGAGPQYF.

The CDR3: CASRISGRNEQFF. CDR3 sequence (DNA): TGCGCCAGCCGGATTAGCGGGAGAAATGAGCAGTTCTTC. The J gene is TRBJ2-1, the V gene TRBV5-1; 9 bases align to TRBD2. Trimming at V came to 7 bases and at J to 7 bases, leaving 6 bases not matched to a gene. The CDR3 runs 13 residues. Germline V CDR1 and CDR2: SGHRS, YFSETQ. Combining the CDR3 with reference TRBV5-1 and TRBJ2-1 gives the whole variable domain KAGVTQTPRYLIKTRGQQVTLSCSPISGHRSVSWYQQTPGQGLQFLFEYFSETQRNKGNFPGRFSGRQFSNSRSEMNVSTLELGDSALYLCASRISGRNEQFFGPGTRLTVL.

The V and J genes are TRBV10-3 and TRBJ2-5; D may match TRBD1 or TRBD2 (5 bases each). CDR1 is ENHRY and CDR2 is SYGVKD in the germline V gene. V lost 5 bases and J lost 3, with 10 bases in between. The CDR3 covers 13 residues. This CDR3 reads CAISLGTEETQYF. CDR3 in DNA: TGTGCCATCAGTCTGGGGACGGAAGAGACCCAGTACTTC.

This clonotype was seen only a few times. This sequence joins TRBV20-1 and TRBJ1-4, with no clear D. Trimming shortened V by 0 bases and J by 0 bases, and 5 bases separated the two germline ends. CDR1 and CDR2 from the germline V gene are DFQATT and SNEGSKA (reference sequence). This CDR3 is built from 14 residues. CDR3 bases: TGCAGTGCTAGAGATCTAGCAACTAATGAAAAACTGTTTTTT. Its translation is CSARDLATNEKLFF.

J is TRBJ2-5 and V is TRBV20-1; possibly TRBD2 for D (6 bases). V shed 4 bases and J shed 5 bases, with 11 bases lying between them. The CDR3 loop spans 12 amino acids. Germline V lookup: CDR1 DFQATT, CDR2 SNEGSKA (reference sequence). CDR3 amino acids: CSAKEGPETQYF. Here the CDR3 DNA reads TGCAGTGCTAAGGAGGGCCCCGAGACCCAGTACTTC.

This clonotype was seen ten or more times. The gene calls are TRBV5-1 and TRBJ1-1; no reliable D call. Germline V gene data show CDR1 as SGHRS and CDR2 as YFSETQ. The CDR3 spans 13 residues. Trimming left V 0 bases short and J 3 bases short, with 6 bases between. DNA of the CDR3: TGCGCCAGCAGCTTGGTTGCGGACACTGAAGCTTTCTTT. Its translation is CASSLVADTEAFF. The full variable domain, in which reference TRBV5-1 and TRBJ1-1 provide the parts outside the CDR3, is KAGVTQTPRYLIKTRGQQVTLSCSPISGHRSVSWYQQTPGQGLQFLFEYFSETQRNKGNFPGRFSGRQFSNSRSEMNVSTLELGDSALYLCASSLVADTEAFFGQGTRLTVV.